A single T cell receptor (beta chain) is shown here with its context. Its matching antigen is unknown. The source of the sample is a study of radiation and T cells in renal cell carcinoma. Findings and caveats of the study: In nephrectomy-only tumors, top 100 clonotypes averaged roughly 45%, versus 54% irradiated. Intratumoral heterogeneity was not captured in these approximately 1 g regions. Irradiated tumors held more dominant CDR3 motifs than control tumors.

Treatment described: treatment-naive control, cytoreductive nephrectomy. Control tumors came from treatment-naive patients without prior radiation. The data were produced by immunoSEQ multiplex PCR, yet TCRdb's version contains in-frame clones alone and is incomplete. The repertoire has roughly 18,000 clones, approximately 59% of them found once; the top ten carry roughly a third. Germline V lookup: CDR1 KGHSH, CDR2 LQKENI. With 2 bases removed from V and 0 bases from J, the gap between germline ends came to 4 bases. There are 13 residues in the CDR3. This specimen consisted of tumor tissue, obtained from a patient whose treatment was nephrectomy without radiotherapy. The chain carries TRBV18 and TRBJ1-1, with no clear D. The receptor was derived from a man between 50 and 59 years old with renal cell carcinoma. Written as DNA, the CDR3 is TGTGCCAGCTCACCAACAGTGAACACTGAAGCTTTCTTT. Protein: CASSPTVNTEAFF.